What follows is one TCR beta chain and its context. The data stem from a study of blood T cell repertoires in COVID-19. Deletions cut 6 bases from V and 1 base from J, with 9 bases between. Germline assignment: CDR1 MRHNA and CDR2 SNTAGT. The length of the CDR3 is 14 residues. Using immunoSEQ multiplex PCR, the repertoire was profiled, and TCRdb retains in-frame clones only, with some absent. The sample carries a few hundred thousand clones, around nine tenths recorded once. This TCR derives from a woman under 30 who had been exposed to COVID-19. The specimen sequenced was PBMCs or T cells enriched from blood (not recorded which). This chain joins TRBV6-4 and TRBJ2-2; possibly TRBD2 for D (5 bases). The CDR3 spells CASRRDVNTGELFF. The CDR3 region has the DNA TGTGCCAGCAGGAGGGATGTGAACACCGGGGAGCTGTTTTTT.